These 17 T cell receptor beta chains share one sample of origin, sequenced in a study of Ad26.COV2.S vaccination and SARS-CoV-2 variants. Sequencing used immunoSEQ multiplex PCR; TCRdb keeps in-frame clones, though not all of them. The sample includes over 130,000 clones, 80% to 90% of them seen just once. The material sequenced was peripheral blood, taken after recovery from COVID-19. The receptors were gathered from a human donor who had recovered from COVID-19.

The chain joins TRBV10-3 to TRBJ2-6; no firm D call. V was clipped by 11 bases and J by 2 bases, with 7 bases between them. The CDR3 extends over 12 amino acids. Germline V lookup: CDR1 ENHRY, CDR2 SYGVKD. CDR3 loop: CAAGPGANVLTF. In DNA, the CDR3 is TGTGCCGCCGGACCTGGGGCCAACGTCCTGACTTTC.

The CDR3 DNA reads as TGTGCCAGCAGTCGAAATAGCGGGTCCACTTACAATGAGCAGTTCTTC. This encodes CASSRNSGSTYNEQFF. The gene calls are TRBV27 and TRBJ2-1, with 7 bases lining up with TRBD2. Germline V lookup: CDR1 MNHEY, CDR2 SMNVEV (reference sequence). J lost 4 bases, V lost 5 bases, and 11 bases had no gene match. The CDR3 spans 16 residues.

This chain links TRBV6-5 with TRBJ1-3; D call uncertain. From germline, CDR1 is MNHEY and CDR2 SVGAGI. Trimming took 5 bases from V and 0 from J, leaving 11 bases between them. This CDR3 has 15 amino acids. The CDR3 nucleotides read TGTGCCAGCAGTCGCACAGTCAACTCTGGAAACACCATATATTTT. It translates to CASSRTVNSGNTIYF.

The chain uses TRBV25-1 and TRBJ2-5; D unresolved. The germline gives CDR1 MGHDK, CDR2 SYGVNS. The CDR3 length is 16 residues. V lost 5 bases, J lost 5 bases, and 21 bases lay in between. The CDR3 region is CASSPRLTSLSETQYF. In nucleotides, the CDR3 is TGTGCCAGCAGTCCAAGGTTGACATCTCTCTCCGAGACCCAGTACTTC.

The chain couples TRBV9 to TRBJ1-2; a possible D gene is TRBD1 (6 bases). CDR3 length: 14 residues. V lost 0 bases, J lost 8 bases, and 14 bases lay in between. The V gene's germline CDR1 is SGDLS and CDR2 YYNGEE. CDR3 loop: CASSVEARGYGYTF. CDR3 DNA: TGTGCCAGCAGCGTAGAGGCCAGGGGATACGGCTACACCTTC. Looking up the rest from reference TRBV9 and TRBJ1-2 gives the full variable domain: DSGVTQTPKHLITATGQRVTLRCSPRSGDLSVYWYQQSLDQGLQFLIQYYNGEERAKGNILERFSAQQFPDLHSELNLSSLELGDSALYFCASSVEARGYGYTFGSGTRLTVV.

The CDR3 DNA sequence: TGCGCCAGCTTAAGGGGAACAGGGGACGACAATCAGCCCCAGCATTTT. This sequence encodes CASLRGTGDDNQPQHF. This sequence joins TRBV10-1 and TRBJ1-5; 7 nucleotides align to TRBD1. The trim removed 8 bases at V and 3 bases at J, leaving 13 bases unmatched. The germline CDR1 and CDR2 sequences are WNHNN and SYGVQD (reference sequence). This CDR3 is 16 amino acids long.

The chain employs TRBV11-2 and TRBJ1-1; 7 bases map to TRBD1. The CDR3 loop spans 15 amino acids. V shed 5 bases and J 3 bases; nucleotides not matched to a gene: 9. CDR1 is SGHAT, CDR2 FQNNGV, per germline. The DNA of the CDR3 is TGTGCCAGCAGCCCCAGGGGGAGGGGATACACTGAAGCTTTCTTT. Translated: CASSPRGRGYTEAFF.

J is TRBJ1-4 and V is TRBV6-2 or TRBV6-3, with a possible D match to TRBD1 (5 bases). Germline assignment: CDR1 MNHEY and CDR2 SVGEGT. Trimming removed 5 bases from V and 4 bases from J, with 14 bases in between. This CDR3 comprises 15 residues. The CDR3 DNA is TGTGCCAGCAGTATGACGGTGGGGGTTAATGAAAAACTGTTTTTT. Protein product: CASSMTVGVNEKLFF.

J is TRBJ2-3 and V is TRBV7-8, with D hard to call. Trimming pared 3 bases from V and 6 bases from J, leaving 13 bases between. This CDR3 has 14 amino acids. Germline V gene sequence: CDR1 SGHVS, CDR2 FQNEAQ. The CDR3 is CASSFGSPSDTQYF. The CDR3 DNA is TGTGCCAGCAGCTTCGGCAGCCCATCCGATACGCAGTATTTT.

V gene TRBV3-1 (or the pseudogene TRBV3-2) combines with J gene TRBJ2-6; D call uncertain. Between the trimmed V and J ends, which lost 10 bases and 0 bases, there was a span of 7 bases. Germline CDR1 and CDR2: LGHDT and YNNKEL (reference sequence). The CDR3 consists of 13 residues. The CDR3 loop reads CATAPSGANVLTF. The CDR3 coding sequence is TGTGCCACCGCCCCCTCTGGGGCCAACGTCCTGACTTTC.

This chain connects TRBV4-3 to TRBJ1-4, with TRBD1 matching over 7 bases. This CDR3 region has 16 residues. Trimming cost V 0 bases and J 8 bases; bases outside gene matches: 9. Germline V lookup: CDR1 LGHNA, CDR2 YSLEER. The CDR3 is CASSQEEGAPWEKLFF. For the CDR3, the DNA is TGCGCCAGCAGCCAAGAGGAGGGGGCCCCATGGGAAAAACTGTTTTTT.

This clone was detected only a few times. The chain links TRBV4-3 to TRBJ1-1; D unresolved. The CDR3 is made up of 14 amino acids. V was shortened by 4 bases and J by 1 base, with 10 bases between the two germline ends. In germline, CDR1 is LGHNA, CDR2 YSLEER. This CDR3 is CASSRKRRNTEAFF. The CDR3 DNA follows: TGCGCCAGCAGCCGAAAGCGGCGGAACACTGAAGCTTTCTTT.

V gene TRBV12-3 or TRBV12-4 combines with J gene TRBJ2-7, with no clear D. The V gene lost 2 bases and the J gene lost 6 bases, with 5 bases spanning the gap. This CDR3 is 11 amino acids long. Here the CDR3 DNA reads TGTGCCAGCAGTTTAACGGGCGAGCAGTACTTC. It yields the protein CASSLTGEQYF.

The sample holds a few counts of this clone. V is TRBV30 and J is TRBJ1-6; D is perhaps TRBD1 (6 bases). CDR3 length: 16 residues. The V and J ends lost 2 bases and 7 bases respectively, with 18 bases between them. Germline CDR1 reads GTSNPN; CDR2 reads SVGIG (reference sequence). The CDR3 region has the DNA TGTGCCTGGAGTTCGGGGACACAAATATCGAATTCACCCCTCCACTTT. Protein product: CAWSSGTQISNSPLHF.

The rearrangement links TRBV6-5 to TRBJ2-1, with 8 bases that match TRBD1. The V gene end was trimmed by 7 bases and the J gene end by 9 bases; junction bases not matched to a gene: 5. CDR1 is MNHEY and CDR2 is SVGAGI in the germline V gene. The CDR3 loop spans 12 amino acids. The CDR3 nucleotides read TGTGCCAGCATAGGACAGGGATCTGAGCAGTTCTTC. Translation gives CASIGQGSEQFF.

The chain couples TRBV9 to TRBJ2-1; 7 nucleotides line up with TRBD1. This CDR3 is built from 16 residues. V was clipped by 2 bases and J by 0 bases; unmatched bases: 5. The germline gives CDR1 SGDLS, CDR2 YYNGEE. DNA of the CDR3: TGTGCCAGCAGCGTGTCAGGGGGTAGCTCCTACAATGAGCAGTTCTTC. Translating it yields CASSVSGGSSYNEQFF.

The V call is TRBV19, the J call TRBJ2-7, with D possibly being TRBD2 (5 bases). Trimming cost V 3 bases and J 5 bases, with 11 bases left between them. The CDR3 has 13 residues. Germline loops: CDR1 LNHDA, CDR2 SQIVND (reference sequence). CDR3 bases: TGTGCCAGTAGTATGTGGATCGGGGACGAGCAGTACTTC. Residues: CASSMWIGDEQYF.